A single sample is the source of the 28 T cell receptor beta chains below, sequenced in a study of T cell repertoires in cytomegalovirus infection (dated by TCRdb to the late 2010s). The instrument given in TCRdb is Illumina HiSeq 1500. TCRdb reprocessed the public reads (quality trimming at Q25 with fastp, clone calling with MiXCR) and kept in-frame beta chains. Every distinct CDR3 protein forms one entry, paired with its most common genes and DNA. This sample has around 740,000 distinct CDR3 sequences in its table, and 35% to 40% of those were observed once. In total, the top ten clones hold roughly 2.9% of the sample. What was sequenced was PBMCs. The receptor source for this set is a human donor in good health (CMV status not recorded). Some clones in this sample may be carry-over from other donors' samples.

The chain couples TRBV12-3 or TRBV12-4 to TRBJ1-2; D uncertain. Trimming removed 3 bases from V and 5 bases from J, with 7 bases in between. The CDR3 is made up of 12 amino acids. The CDR3 DNA follows: TGTGCCAGCAGTTTTATGGGGTATGGCTACACCTTC. Protein product: CASSFMGYGYTF.

This chain uses TRBV7-8 with TRBJ2-1, with 10 bases identical to TRBD1. The CDR3 consists of 18 residues. V shed 2 bases, J shed 10 bases, and the junction held 17 bases outside the gene matches. CDR1 and CDR2 from the germline V gene are SGHVS and FQNEAQ. The chain's CDR3 is CASSLWGRRDRGFGEQFF. The CDR3 region has the DNA TGTGCCAGCAGCTTATGGGGTCGGCGGGACAGGGGTTTTGGGGAGCAGTTCTTC. The full variable domain, completed using reference TRBV7-8 and TRBJ2-1, is GAGVSQSPRYKVAKRGQDVALRCDPISGHVSLFWYQQALGQGPEFLTYFQNEAQLDKSGLPSDRFFAERPEGSVSTLKIQRTQQEDSAVYLCASSLWGRRDRGFGEQFFGPGTRLTVL.

This clonotype was seen more than once but under ten times. The V and J genes are TRBV11-1 and TRBJ2-7; 7 positions agree with TRBD2. The CDR3 covers 16 residues. V was clipped by 5 bases and J by 0 bases; unmatched bases: 10. CDR1 SGHAT and CDR2 FQDESV come from the germline V gene (reference sequence). CDR3 coding DNA: TGTGCCAGCAGCCACCGGGACTACGAGCGCTCCTACGAGCAGTACTTC. Amino acid sequence: CASSHRDYERSYEQYF.

The chain joins TRBV28 to TRBJ2-7; the D is unclear. Trimming took 9 bases from V and 2 from J, leaving 14 bases between them. Germline V gives CDR1 MDHEN, CDR2 SYDVKM. The CDR3 covers 13 residues. The DNA of the CDR3 is TGTGCCAGTGCTCGGCCGGATGCCTACGAGCAGTACTTC. Translating gives CASARPDAYEQYF.

The chain recombines TRBV6-5 with TRBJ1-2; D unresolved. Deletions cut 5 bases from V and 7 bases from J, with 17 bases between. Germline V gene sequence: CDR1 MNHEY, CDR2 SVGAGI. The CDR3 runs 14 residues. CDR3 residues: CASSRGPSSSGYTF. CDR3 DNA: TGTGCCAGCAGTCGAGGACCCTCCTCATCTGGCTACACCTTC.

The rearrangement links TRBV7-9 to TRBJ1-1; D gene uncertain. The V gene lost 7 bases and the J gene lost 4 bases, with 7 bases spanning the gap. Germline CDR1 SEHNR, CDR2 FQNEAQ (reference sequence). CDR3 length equals 11 residues. DNA for the CDR3: TGTGCCAGCATTACAACCACTGAAGCTTTCTTT. Translating gives CASITTTEAFF.

The V gene is TRBV7-2, the J gene TRBJ2-2, with TRBD2 matching over 12 bases. Trimming took 5 bases from V and 6 from J; bases not matched to a gene: 10. Germline V CDR1 and CDR2: SGHTA, FQGNSA. The CDR3 is 17 residues long. This chain's CDR3 is CASSHPTSGRAAGELFF. The DNA of the CDR3 is TGTGCCAGCAGCCATCCGACTAGCGGGAGAGCGGCCGGGGAGCTGTTTTTT.

The V gene is TRBV6-8, the J gene TRBJ1-6; no clear D. The length of the CDR3 is 12 residues. Germline assignment: CDR1 MNHGY and CDR2 SAAAGT. With 5 bases removed from V and 10 bases from J, the gap between germline ends came to 9 bases. CDR3 residues: CASSPRNSPLHF. The CDR3 DNA sequence: TGTGCCAGCAGTCCCAGGAACTCACCCCTCCACTTT.

The V gene is TRBV2, the J gene TRBJ2-2; a weak D match, TRBD1 (5 bases). CDR1 and CDR2 from the germline V gene are SNHLY and FYNNEI. CDR3 size: 17 residues. V lost 3 bases and J 5 bases, leaving 19 bases between the germline ends. The CDR3, as DNA: TGTGCCAGCAGTGAGGCCTGGGGCCCCGGGCCAACCGGGGAGCTGTTTTTT. Amino acids: CASSEAWGPGPTGELFF.

The table lists this clonotype with a count of one. Germline is not matched at one junction end, which may reflect a read error. This chain joins TRBV24-1 and TRBJ2-1; 7 nucleotides match TRBD2. CDR3 length: 16 residues. CDR1 and CDR2 from the germline V gene are KGHDR and SFDVKD. The CDR3 reads CATSDPIAGLYNEQVF. CDR3 coding DNA: TGTGCCACCAGTGACCCTATAGCGGGCCTCTACAATGAGCAGGTCTTC.

The V call is TRBV7-9, the J call TRBJ2-3, with D possibly called TRBD1 or TRBD2 (6 bases each). Germline CDR1 is SEHNR and CDR2 is FQNEAQ (reference sequence). The CDR3 contains 16 residues. Trimming pared 1 base from V and 2 bases from J, leaving 13 bases between. The CDR3 is CASSLEGGLHTDTQYF. The CDR3 DNA follows: TGTGCCAGCAGCTTAGAGGGGGGCCTCCACACAGATACGCAGTATTTT.

The chain has TRBV14 and TRBJ1-1; D is possibly TRBD1 (5 bases). V dropped 3 bases and J dropped 0 bases, with 17 bases sitting between them. The CDR3 runs to 17 residues. CDR1 and CDR2 from the germline V gene are SGHDN and FVKESK. CDR3 loop: CASSQSRTSHMNTEAFF. CDR3 DNA sequence: TGTGCCAGCAGCCAGAGTCGGACATCCCACATGAACACTGAAGCTTTCTTT.

The gene calls are TRBV4-3 and TRBJ2-1; D call uncertain. Trimming left V 10 bases short and J 9 bases short, with 13 bases between. Germline V gene data show CDR1 as LGHNA and CDR2 as YSLEER. This CDR3 has 11 amino acids. The CDR3 coding sequence is TGCGCCACCCAAGCAGGCGGTGAGCAGTTCTTC. It yields the protein CATQAGGEQFF.

At least ten counts were recorded for this clonotype. This chain uses TRBV28 with TRBJ1-5; D is unclear. The CDR3 loop spans 11 amino acids. Trimming shortened V by 2 bases and J by 4 bases, and 0 bases separated the two germline ends. Germline-derived CDR1 and CDR2 are MDHEN and SYDVKM. The CDR3: CASSLNQPQHF. In nucleotides, the CDR3 is TGTGCCAGCAGTTTAAATCAGCCCCAGCATTTT.

This clonotype showed up many times. V is TRBV7-9 and J is TRBJ2-1; TRBD2 matches at 8 bases. The germline gives CDR1 SEHNR, CDR2 FQNEAQ (reference sequence). The CDR3 is made up of 15 amino acids. Germline trimming cut 6 bases from V and 7 bases from J; bases unmatched to any gene: 11. CDR3: CASRERAGVRNEQFF. For the CDR3, the DNA is TGTGCCAGCAGAGAGCGAGCGGGAGTGCGGAATGAGCAGTTCTTC.

V usage is TRBV6-7 and J usage is TRBJ2-5; D is uncertain. TRBV6-7 is placed among ORFs of uncertain function. V lost 2 bases to trimming and J lost 5 bases, with 18 bases between them. This CDR3 has 16 amino acids. This chain's CDR3 is CASSYVLGMIGETQYF. The CDR3 DNA reads TGTGCCAGCAGTTACGTTCTGGGGATGATTGGCGAGACCCAGTACTTC.

As for this clonotype: The CDR3 end shows no conserved phenylalanine or tryptophan, and so a read error is likely. The gene calls are TRBV20-1 and TRBJ2-5; the match to TRBD2 covers 9 bases. CDR3 length equals 13 residues. Germline CDR1 DFQATT, CDR2 SNEGSKA (reference sequence). Germline trimming cut 5 bases from V and 4 bases from J; bases unmatched to any gene: 5. CDR3 sequence reads: CSAPRGGVETQYL. The CDR3 DNA follows: TGCAGTGCTCCGCGGGGGGGCGTAGAGACCCAGTACCTC.

This clonotype has only a few counts. V usage is TRBV12-3 or TRBV12-4 and J usage is TRBJ1-1, with 8 bases lining up with TRBD1. Trimming at V came to 5 bases and at J to 4 bases, leaving 6 bases not matched to a gene. The CDR3 totals 14 residues. CDR3 residues: CASSHPGGGTEAFF. For the CDR3, the DNA is TGTGCCAGCAGTCATCCAGGGGGCGGCACTGAAGCTTTCTTT.

This clonotype was counted between two and nine times. The chain recombines TRBV28 with TRBJ1-4; D unresolved. The V gene's germline CDR1 is MDHEN and CDR2 SYDVKM. V lost 3 bases and J 6 bases, leaving 11 bases between the germline ends. The CDR3 totals 14 residues. CDR3 amino acids: CASSLWGNDEKLFF. The CDR3 bases are TGTGCCAGCAGTTTGTGGGGAAACGATGAAAAACTGTTTTTT.

Note on this clonotype: One end of the junction fails to match germline, which may point to a read error. This chain joins TRBV7-2 and TRBJ2-7; TRBD2 agrees at 11 bases. The CDR3 contains 15 residues. CDR1 is SGHTA, CDR2 FQGNSA, per germline. CDR3 sequence: CDSSVTSGVLGEHYF. CDR3 in DNA: TGTGACAGCAGCGTGACTAGCGGGGTTCTTGGGGAGCATTACTTC.

CDR3 bases: TGTGCCAGTAGCAACGCGGTACCTCTGTACGAGCAGTACTTC. Its translation is CASSNAVPLYEQYF. The chain employs TRBV19 and TRBJ2-7; D unclear. V lost 6 bases, J lost 4 bases, and 16 bases lay in between. Per the germline V gene, CDR1 is LNHDA and CDR2 is SQIVND (reference sequence). The CDR3 runs 14 residues.

CDR3 protein: CASRQEQGAGNQPQHF. The CDR3, as DNA: TGTGCCAGCAGACAAGAACAGGGGGCTGGCAATCAGCCCCAGCATTTT. This sequence joins TRBV7-2 and TRBJ1-5, with 9 bases matching TRBD1. V was clipped by 6 bases and J by 2 bases; unmatched bases: 8. Germline CDR1 is SGHTA and CDR2 is FQGNSA. The CDR3 is 16 amino acids.

Concerning this clonotype itself: Possible read error: a much larger clone is one base away. No conserved phenylalanine or tryptophan is present at the end of the CDR3, so a read error is the likely explanation. This chain links TRBV7-2 with TRBJ2-4; D is unclear. The germline V gene has CDR1 SGHTA and CDR2 FQGNSA. This CDR3 spans 14 amino acids. V lost 2 bases and J 0 bases, leaving 5 bases between the germline ends. DNA of the CDR3: TGTGCCAGCAGCTTATGGATAGCCAAAAACATTCAGTACTGC. Residues: CASSLWIAKNIQYC.

The chain carries TRBV10-3 and TRBJ2-7; 8 nucleotides line up with TRBD2. Germline CDR1 ENHRY, CDR2 SYGVKD. The CDR3 covers 16 residues. Unmatched junction bases numbered 15, after V lost 7 bases and J lost 4 bases. The CDR3 loop reads CAINRRGAGVPYEQYF. CDR3 DNA: TGTGCCATCAACCGTCGGGGAGCGGGAGTGCCTTACGAGCAGTACTTC.

This clonotype came up many times. The chain employs TRBV7-6 and TRBJ1-6; no clear D. This CDR3 contains 16 residues. Trimming removed 0 bases from V and 7 bases from J, with 13 bases in between. CDR1 is SGHVS and CDR2 is FNYEAQ in the germline V gene. The CDR3: CASSLAAAHPNSPLHF. The CDR3 coding sequence is TGTGCCAGCAGCTTAGCGGCGGCCCATCCCAATTCACCCCTCCACTTT.

J is TRBJ2-1 and V is TRBV7-8, with D possibly called TRBD1 or TRBD2 (5 bases each). CDR3 length: 15 residues. Between the trimmed V and J ends, which lost 5 bases and 4 bases, there was a span of 15 bases. Germline-derived CDR1 and CDR2 are SGHVS and FQNEAQ. The CDR3 DNA sequence: TGTGCCAGCAGCGCAACCGGGACGAGTTACAATGAGCAGTTCTTC. Its protein is CASSATGTSYNEQFF.

The V gene is TRBV19, the J gene TRBJ2-1; TRBD2 might be the D (5 bases). CDR1 and CDR2 from the germline V gene are LNHDA and SQIVND (reference sequence). The V and J ends lost 0 bases and 5 bases respectively, with 14 bases between them. CDR3 size: 16 residues. The CDR3 region is CASSIDGGGYDNEQFF. The CDR3 bases are TGTGCCAGTAGTATAGACGGAGGAGGTTACGACAATGAGCAGTTCTTC.

This clonotype was seen more than once but under ten times. The chain uses TRBV6-1 and TRBJ1-1; the D gene is possibly TRBD1 (6 bases). The CDR3 is made up of 13 amino acids. From germline, CDR1 is MNHNS and CDR2 SASEGT. V shed 5 bases and J shed 6 bases, with 13 bases lying between them. The CDR3 DNA is TGTGCCAGCAGTCCACAGGGTACGGCTGAAGCTTTCTTT. Protein: CASSPQGTAEAFF.